This TCR beta chain derives from a study of cytomegalovirus exposure and HLA in healthy donors. Study overall: In an early release, HLA-typed donors contributed some 88 million unique TCR sequences.

The study, taken as a whole, reports: Association with HLA alleles at 0.05 false discovery rate was found for 15,000 to 20,000 TCR beta sequences in a later analysis. In a later analysis, compared with equally common non-associated chains, HLA-associated beta chains were more expanded.

This CDR3 has 15 residues. V shed 11 bases and J 2 bases; nucleotides not matched to a gene: 12. The germline CDR1 and CDR2 sequences are LNHDA and SQIVND (reference sequence). 13 Jbeta primers and 60 Vbeta primers were used for the PCR. Using immunoSEQ multiplex PCR, the repertoire was profiled, and TCRdb retains in-frame clones only, with some absent. The data show about 95,000 clones, roughly 70% seen once. With respect to this clone: Antigen unknown.

The V gene is TRBV19, the J gene TRBJ2-1; 7 positions agree with TRBD2. Sequencing was done on a sample of PBMCs. This TCR was recovered from a woman aged 50 to 60 in good health and CMV-seropositive. This CDR3 reads CASLGVAGAYNEQFF. In DNA form, the CDR3 reads TGTGCCTCCCTTGGGGTGGCGGGAGCCTACAATGAGCAGTTCTTC.